This T cell receptor beta chain was sequenced for a study of blood T cell repertoires in COVID-19. The CDR3 totals 15 residues. CDR1 and CDR2 (germline): MDHEN, SYDVKM. V dropped 1 base and J dropped 4 bases, with 14 bases sitting between them. Data came from immunoSEQ multiplex PCR; TCRdb stores just in-frame clones and leaves some out. The sample has about 80,000 clones; around 80% are singletons. The gene calls are TRBV28 and TRBJ2-7; D is perhaps TRBD2 (5 bases). Sequenced: peripheral blood. The clonotype was recovered from a man aged 80 or over with active or convalescent COVID-19. The CDR3 is CASSLLQSGLYEQYF. In nucleotides, the CDR3 is TGTGCCAGCAGTTTATTACAGAGCGGCCTTTACGAGCAGTACTTC.